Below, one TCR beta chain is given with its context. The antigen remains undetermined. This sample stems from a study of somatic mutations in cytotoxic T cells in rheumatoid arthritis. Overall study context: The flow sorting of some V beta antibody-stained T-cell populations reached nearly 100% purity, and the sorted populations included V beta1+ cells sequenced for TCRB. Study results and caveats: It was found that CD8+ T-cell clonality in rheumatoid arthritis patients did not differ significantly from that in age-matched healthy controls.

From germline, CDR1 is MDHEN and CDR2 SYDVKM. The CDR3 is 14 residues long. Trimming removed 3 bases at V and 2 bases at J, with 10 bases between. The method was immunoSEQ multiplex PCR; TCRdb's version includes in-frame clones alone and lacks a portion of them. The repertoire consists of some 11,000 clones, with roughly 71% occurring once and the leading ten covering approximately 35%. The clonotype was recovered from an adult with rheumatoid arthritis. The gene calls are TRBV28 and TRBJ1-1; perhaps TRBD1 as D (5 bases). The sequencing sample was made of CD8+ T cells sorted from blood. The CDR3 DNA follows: TGTGCCAGCAGTTTTTCCGGGGGAAACACTGAAGCTTTCTTT. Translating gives CASSFSGGNTEAFF.